Given below is one T cell receptor beta chain in context. Its antigen is not known. The data were taken from a study of OX40 agonist ivuxolimab in advanced cancers. For the study at large: Prior anti-PD-1, anti-PD-L1 or anti-CTLA-4 therapy was allowed; 35% to 40% had some.

V lost 4 bases, J lost 0 bases, and 12 bases lay in between. CDR1 is SEHNR and CDR2 is FQNEAQ in the germline V gene (reference sequence). The length of the CDR3 is 15 residues. Assay used: immunoSEQ multiplex PCR; TCRdb lists only in-frame clones, some missing. In the table there are tens of thousands of clones, 80% to 90% of which are singletons. Points from the study as a whole: Fewer expanded clones were found on average in CD4+ than in CD8+ T cells. CD4+ and CD8+ blood T cells expanded clonally by week 6 at 0.1 to 3.0 mg/kg.

This clonotype was sampled from an adult with an advanced solid tumor such as melanoma, head and neck, liver or kidney cancer. The sequencing used CD4+ or CD8+ T cells sorted from blood, collected in a trial of the OX40 agonist ivuxolimab. V usage is TRBV7-9 and J usage is TRBJ1-1; tentative D call: TRBD1 (6 bases). The CDR3 region has the DNA TGTGCCAGCAGCTCCCCGGGACACTTGAACACTGAAGCTTTCTTT. Translated, it gives CASSSPGHLNTEAFF.